Each of the 30 T cell receptor beta chains below was sequenced from the same sample in a study of cytomegalovirus exposure and HLA in healthy donors. Amplification used 60 Vbeta primers and 13 Jbeta primers. TCRdb's copy holds only in-frame clones and misses some; the assay was immunoSEQ multiplex PCR. This sample's clone table lists over 55,000 clones. Sequences were obtained from PBMCs. The source of these receptors is a male donor in good health and CMV-seronegative.

The rearrangement links TRBV6-5 to TRBJ2-3; 12 bases map to TRBD1. After removal of 3 bases from V and 9 bases from J, the junction contained 10 bases not matched to a gene. The CDR3 sequence is 16 residues long. Germline V gives CDR1 MNHEY, CDR2 SVGAGI. The CDR3: CASSYSGQGASGTQYF. Written as DNA, the CDR3 is TGTGCCAGCAGTTATTCGGGACAGGGGGCTTCTGGGACGCAGTATTTT.

The chain is built from TRBV11-2 and TRBJ2-3; maybe TRBD2 (5 bases). CDR1 and CDR2 from the germline V gene are SGHAT and FQNNGV. CDR3 length equals 14 residues. Trimming shortened V by 6 bases and J by 6 bases, and 16 bases separated the two germline ends. CDR3 amino acids: CASSSSGPGDTQYF. The CDR3 DNA is TGTGCCAGCAGTTCCTCCGGGCCGGGGGATACGCAGTATTTT.

The gene calls are TRBV6-5 and TRBJ1-2; weak D call: TRBD1 (6 bases). The CDR3 totals 15 residues. Per germline, CDR1 MNHEY and CDR2 SVGAGI. Between the trimmed V and J ends, which lost 5 bases and 6 bases, there was a span of 19 bases. The CDR3 spells CASSTLSGGRNGYTF. Here the CDR3 DNA reads TGTGCCAGCAGTACCCTTTCGGGGGGCAGGAATGGCTACACCTTC.

In nucleotides, the CDR3 is TGTGCCAGCAGCTGGAGGAGAGTCGATCAGCCCCAGCATTTT. Translating it yields CASSWRRVDQPQHF. The rearrangement links TRBV7-2 to TRBJ1-5; no firm D call. Germline-derived CDR1 and CDR2 are SGHTA and FQGNSA. The CDR3 runs to 14 residues. With 4 bases removed from V and 5 bases from J, the gap between germline ends came to 12 bases. Using reference TRBV7-2 and TRBJ1-5 for the parts outside the CDR3, the full variable domain is GAGVSQSPSNKVTEKGKDVELRCDPISGHTALYWYRQSLGQGLEFLIYFQGNSAPDKSGLPSDRFSAERTGGSVSTLTIQRTQQEDSAVYLCASSWRRVDQPQHFGDGTRLSIL.

The chain combines TRBV6-5 with TRBJ2-1; D is possibly TRBD1 (6 bases). Germline values: CDR1 MNHEY, CDR2 SVGAGI. The germline V and J ends were trimmed by 5 bases and 8 bases, with 10 bases remaining between them. This CDR3 region has 12 residues. CDR3 coding DNA: TGTGCCAGCAGTCCAGGGGAGTATGAGCAGTTCTTC. As protein: CASSPGEYEQFF.

The rearrangement joins TRBV6-1 to TRBJ2-3; perhaps TRBD2 as D (6 bases). Per the germline V gene, CDR1 is MNHNS and CDR2 is SASEGT. V was trimmed by 7 bases and J by 3 bases, leaving 17 bases between them. The CDR3 length is 15 residues. Here the CDR3 reads CASIRHRESTDTQYF. In DNA form, the CDR3 reads TGTGCCAGCATTAGACACCGGGAGTCTACAGATACGCAGTATTTT.

Worth noting for this clone: The same CDR3 can be traced to other DNA sequences in this sample. The CDR3 loop reads CASSLAGWLAGSSGANVLTF. CDR3 nucleotide sequence: TGTGCCAGCAGCTTAGCTGGATGGCTAGCGGGCTCCTCGGGGGCCAACGTCCTGACTTTC. The chain carries TRBV7-2 and TRBJ2-6, with 8 nucleotides matching TRBD2. This CDR3 spans 20 amino acids. The V segment lost 0 bases and the J segment 4 bases; nucleotides outside the gene matches: 14. The V gene's germline CDR1 is SGHTA and CDR2 FQGNSA.

V usage is TRBV11-1 and J usage is TRBJ1-6; 8 nucleotides agree with TRBD1. CDR1 is SGHAT and CDR2 is FQDESV in the germline V gene (reference sequence). Unmatched junction bases numbered 2, after V lost 2 bases and J lost 5 bases. This CDR3 is 15 amino acids long. This CDR3 is CASSLQGQDNSPLHF. CDR3 in DNA: TGTGCCAGCAGCTTACAGGGACAGGATAATTCACCCCTCCACTTT.

The chain employs TRBV27 and TRBJ1-3; no clear D. The CDR3 is 13 residues long. CDR1 MNHEY and CDR2 SMNVEV come from the germline V gene (reference sequence). V lost 2 bases to trimming and J lost 7 bases, with 9 bases between them. CDR3 in DNA: TGTGCCAGCAGTTTACTTTCCCCGAACACCATATATTTT. It is translated as CASSLLSPNTIYF.

This chain joins TRBV19 and TRBJ1-2; 7 nucleotides line up with TRBD1. The germline V gene has CDR1 LNHDA and CDR2 SQIVND (reference sequence). V dropped 5 bases and J dropped 6; count of bases not matched to a gene: 9. This CDR3 has 14 residues. This CDR3 reads CASSPRGNIDGYTF. Here the CDR3 DNA reads TGTGCCAGTAGTCCCAGGGGGAATATTGATGGCTACACCTTC. The variable domain in full, with the rest retrieved from reference TRBV19 and TRBJ1-2, is DGGITQSPKYLFRKEGQNVTLSCEQNLNHDAMYWYRQDPGQGLRLIYYSQIVNDFQKGDIAEGYSVSREKKESFPLTVTSAQKNPTAFYLCASSPRGNIDGYTFGSGTRLTVV.

The chain is built from TRBV30 and TRBJ2-2, with D tentatively TRBD2 (6 bases). Trimming stripped 5 bases from V and 8 bases from J, with 21 bases between. The CDR3 consists of 15 residues. Germline CDR1 reads GTSNPN; CDR2 reads SVGIG (reference sequence). CDR3 in DNA: TGTGCCTGGGCGGCGGGACCCAGAACTTCTGGGGAGCTGTTTTTT. This translates into CAWAAGPRTSGELFF.

The chain combines TRBV4-3 with TRBJ2-2; 10 bases align to TRBD2. This CDR3 contains 16 residues. The trim removed 4 bases at V and 7 bases at J, leaving 9 bases unmatched. Per the germline V gene, CDR1 is LGHNA and CDR2 is YSLEER. The CDR3 spells CASSRTAGGPGGELFF. DNA of the CDR3: TGCGCCAGCAGCCGCACAGCGGGGGGGCCAGGCGGGGAGCTGTTTTTT.

The chain employs TRBV7-2 and TRBJ2-3; maybe TRBD1 (5 bases). Trimming removed 5 bases from V and 6 bases from J, with 15 bases in between. The CDR3 extends over 14 amino acids. Germline assignment: CDR1 SGHTA and CDR2 FQGNSA. CDR3 amino acids: CASSLAAGLDTQYF. CDR3 nucleotide sequence: TGTGCCAGCAGCCTGGCGGCAGGGCTGGATACGCAGTATTTT.

The V call is TRBV18, the J call TRBJ1-5; D uncertain. V was cut by 6 bases and J by 4 bases, with 16 bases left in between. The CDR3 spans 15 residues. Germline CDR1 reads KGHSH; CDR2 reads LQKENI. The CDR3 sequence: CASSKDNSPNQPQHF. The CDR3 coding sequence is TGTGCCAGCTCCAAAGACAACAGCCCGAATCAGCCCCAGCATTTT.

About this clone: One end of the junction does not line up with germline, which may come from a read error. The chain combines TRBV30 with TRBJ2-6, with D perhaps assigned TRBD1 or TRBD2 (5 bases each). CDR1 is GTSNPN, CDR2 SVGIG, per germline (reference sequence). There are 15 residues in the CDR3. CDR3 sequence reads: CAGSVQEDGANVLTF. CDR3 sequence (DNA): TGTGCCGGGAGTGTACAGGAAGATGGGGCCAACGTCCTGACTTTC.

This CDR3 is CASSPEGSYEQYF. DNA for the CDR3: TGTGCCAGTTCCCCCGAGGGTTCCTACGAGCAGTACTTC. V and J are TRBV19 and TRBJ2-7; TRBD2 might be the D (5 bases). CDR1 is LNHDA and CDR2 is SQIVND in the germline V gene (reference sequence). The CDR3 totals 13 residues. Between the trimmed V and J ends, which lost 8 bases and 1 base, there was a span of 12 bases.

The chain is built from TRBV19 and TRBJ1-2; no clear D gene. V lost 8 bases, J lost 7 bases, and 26 bases lay in between. Germline loops: CDR1 LNHDA, CDR2 SQIVND (reference sequence). The CDR3 is 16 residues long. This CDR3 reads CASVATFGLKAGGYTF. The DNA of the CDR3 is TGTGCCAGTGTAGCGACGTTCGGACTTAAAGCGGGTGGCTACACCTTC. Complete variable domain (other parts from reference TRBV19 and TRBJ1-2): DGGITQSPKYLFRKEGQNVTLSCEQNLNHDAMYWYRQDPGQGLRLIYYSQIVNDFQKGDIAEGYSVSREKKESFPLTVTSAQKNPTAFYLCASVATFGLKAGGYTFGSGTRLTVV.

The chain uses TRBV12-5 and TRBJ2-7; 9 bases align to TRBD2. Losses at the gene ends were 5 bases for V and 1 base for J; bases not matched to a gene: 9. The germline gives CDR1 LGHNT, CDR2 FRNRAP. The CDR3 spans 16 residues. The CDR3 nucleotides read TGTGCTAGTGGTCCCCGGAGCAGCGGGGGGTCCTACGAGCAGTACTTC. This encodes CASGPRSSGGSYEQYF.

V is TRBV27 and J is TRBJ2-1, with TRBD2 matching 8 bases. Germline CDR1 MNHEY, CDR2 SMNVEV (reference sequence). This CDR3 has 13 amino acids. The J segment lost 10 bases and the V segment lost 3 bases, leaving 5 bases of the junction unmatched. The CDR3 nucleotides are TGTGCCAGCAGTTTGCCGGGACTAGGAGAGCAGTTCTTC. Amino acids: CASSLPGLGEQFF.

The gene calls are TRBV4-3 and TRBJ2-7, with D possibly being TRBD2 (5 bases). V was shortened by 1 base and J by 2 bases, with 15 bases between the two germline ends. CDR3 size: 16 residues. CDR1 and CDR2 (germline): LGHNA, YSLEER. CDR3 loop: CASSQGSDRHAYEQYF. CDR3 sequence (DNA): TGCGCCAGCAGCCAAGGTAGCGACCGACACGCCTACGAGCAGTACTTC.

The V gene is TRBV4-1, the J gene TRBJ1-3; D gene uncertain. The CDR3 is made up of 18 amino acids. The V gene lost 1 base and the J gene lost 4 bases, with 20 bases spanning the gap. Germline V CDR1 and CDR2: MGHRA, YSYEKL. CDR3 region: CASSQGLLRRQTGNTIYF. In DNA, the CDR3 is TGCGCCAGCAGCCAAGGTCTACTGCGAAGGCAGACAGGAAACACCATATATTTT.

V is TRBV7-8 and J is TRBJ2-7; 13 bases match TRBD2. The CDR3 has 17 amino acids. Germline values: CDR1 SGHVS, CDR2 FQNEAQ. Germline trimming cut 5 bases from V and 3 bases from J; bases unmatched to any gene: 10. CDR3 residues: CASSPSGTSGNIYEQYF. The CDR3 DNA is TGTGCCAGCAGCCCATCGGGGACTAGCGGGAATATCTACGAGCAGTACTTC. Using reference TRBV7-8 and TRBJ2-7 for the parts outside the CDR3, the full variable domain is GAGVSQSPRYKVAKRGQDVALRCDPISGHVSLFWYQQALGQGPEFLTYFQNEAQLDKSGLPSDRFFAERPEGSVSTLKIQRTQQEDSAVYLCASSPSGTSGNIYEQYFGPGTRLTVT.

Here the CDR3 reads CASSGAYEETQYF. CDR3 sequence (DNA): TGTGCCAGCAGCGGGGCGTACGAAGAGACCCAGTACTTC. This rearrangement joins TRBV9 to TRBJ2-5; D ambiguous. Trimming pared 3 bases from V and 3 bases from J, leaving 9 bases between. Germline assignment: CDR1 SGDLS and CDR2 YYNGEE. The CDR3 totals 13 residues.

The V call is TRBV18, the J call TRBJ2-3; a possible D gene is TRBD1 (6 bases). The CDR3 has 15 residues. CDR1 and CDR2 (germline): KGHSH, LQKENI. Deletions cut 2 bases from V and 3 bases from J, with 12 bases between. The chain's CDR3 is CASSPEGEKTDTQYF. The CDR3 nucleotides are TGTGCCAGCTCACCAGAGGGGGAGAAGACAGATACGCAGTATTTT.

About this clone itself: One end of the junction fails to match germline, which may point to a read error. This sequence joins TRBV18 and TRBJ1-1; D possibly corresponds to TRBD1 (6 bases). The CDR3 runs 14 residues. CDR1 and CDR2 (germline): KGHSH, LQKENI. This CDR3 reads CASSPTTGNAEAFF. In DNA, the CDR3 is TGTGCCAGCTCACCCACTACAGGGAACGCTGAAGCTTTCTTT.

This chain joins TRBV6-5 and TRBJ1-1; a possible D gene is TRBD1 (6 bases). The germline CDR1 and CDR2 sequences are MNHEY and SVGAGI. This CDR3 comprises 14 residues. V was trimmed by 2 bases and J by 7 bases, leaving 14 bases between them. The CDR3 DNA follows: TGTGCCAGCAGTTACCATTTTACAGGGCTTGAAGCTTTCTTT. Residues: CASSYHFTGLEAFF.

The chain couples TRBV19 to TRBJ2-2, with a weak D call TRBD1 (6 bases). Germline loops: CDR1 LNHDA, CDR2 SQIVND (reference sequence). V was trimmed by 5 bases and J by 6 bases, leaving 16 bases between them. The CDR3 is made up of 15 amino acids. The CDR3 nucleotides are TGTGCCAGTAGTCTACAGGGACCTAGCCCCGGGGAGCTGTTTTTT. Translated, it gives CASSLQGPSPGELFF.

The chain carries TRBV18 and TRBJ2-7; D not resolved. In germline, CDR1 is KGHSH, CDR2 LQKENI. Trimming left V 6 bases short and J 2 bases short, with 11 bases between. There are 13 residues in the CDR3. The CDR3 spells CASSENSAYEQYF. In DNA, the CDR3 is TGTGCCAGCTCCGAGAATAGTGCCTACGAGCAGTACTTC.

This chain connects TRBV6-4 to TRBJ2-3; 7 nucleotides match TRBD2. V lost 5 bases and J lost 3; bases outside the gene matches: 11. The length of the CDR3 is 16 residues. Germline V gene lookup returns CDR1 MRHNA and CDR2 SNTAGT. The CDR3 DNA reads TGTGCCAGCAGTAGGTTTCCGGGGGGAGTAACAGATACGCAGTATTTT. Translation gives CASSRFPGGVTDTQYF.

The chain has TRBV29-1 and TRBJ2-7; a weak D match, TRBD2 (6 bases). CDR1 and CDR2 (germline): SQVTM, ANQGSEA. The CDR3 has 12 amino acids. Trimming cost V 7 bases and J 6 bases, with 16 bases left between them. The CDR3 DNA sequence: TGCAGCGCCAATCCCGGGGGTAGCGAGCAGTACTTC. Amino acids: CSANPGGSEQYF.